This T cell receptor (beta chain) comes out of a study of cytomegalovirus exposure and HLA in healthy donors. Findings and limits, study-wide: Later on, analysis showed that most CMV-associated TCR beta chains appeared to be HLA-restricted. There was a cluster of highly shared sequence variants that was likely a sequencing artifact.

The study ran its PCR with 60 Vbeta and 13 Jbeta primers. Original processing notes: Counted up in a later analysis, unique TCR beta chains came to about 80 million, with around 11 million shared. Clones were sequenced by immunoSEQ multiplex PCR, and TCRdb holds only the in-frame ones, with some missing. That table furnishes V, J and clone size, whereas the DNA furnished D and trimming. In the table there are approximately 150,000 clones, nearly 80% of which are singletons. Details on this clone: Its antigen is still unknown.

Germline CDR1 LGHNA, CDR2 YSLEER. The CDR3 contains 15 residues. Germline trimming cut 3 bases from V and 5 bases from J; bases unmatched to any gene: 6. This sequence joins TRBV4-3 and TRBJ1-1, with 10 bases matching TRBD1. The sample consisted of PBMCs. This TCR came from a man aged 18 to 30 in good health and CMV-seropositive. The CDR3 nucleotides read TGCGCCAGCAGCCAGTCGGGACAGGGGTGGACTGAAGCTTTCTTT. Translating gives CASSQSGQGWTEAFF.